This is a list of T cell receptor beta chains from one sample in a study of blood T cell repertoires in COVID-19. Profiling relied on immunoSEQ multiplex PCR, and the TCRdb table lists in-frame clones only, not all of them. The repertoire includes hundreds of thousands of clones, roughly 84% of them detected once, and around 3.3% sits in the top ten. The sample was peripheral blood. These receptors all come from an elderly woman with acute or convalescent COVID-19. Each CDR3 is given with its conserved first and last residue. A D gene is named only where the DNA matches it firmly. The size entry is marked missing in some rows and otherwise reads once, few, many or a size class.

CDR3 DNA	CDR3 protein	J gene	V gene	D gene	clone size
TGTGCCAGCAGCTCCAAAGGGGTCTCTGGGGCCAACGTCCTGACTTTC	CASSSKGVSGANVLTF	TRBJ2-6	TRBV21-1	.	few
TGTGCCAGCAGTTACGAGCAGGGTCGGTATGGCTACACCTTC	CASSYEQGRYGYTF	TRBJ1-2	TRBV6-6	.	once
TGTGCCAGCAGCCAAGGAGGGTTAGCTAACTATGGCTACACCTTC	CASSQGGLANYGYTF	TRBJ1-2	TRBV3-1/TRBV3-2	.	.
TGCGCCAGCAGCCAAGCGACTAAGCGGGGGGGCGATGAGCAGTTCTTC	CASSQATKRGGDEQFF	TRBJ2-1	TRBV4-3	TRBD2	.
TGTGCCAGCAGCGTAGGTACTGCAACTAATGAAAAACTGTTTTTT	CASSVGTATNEKLFF	TRBJ1-4	TRBV9	.	.
TGTGCCGGTCGCCAAGGGGTCAATAGTGAAGCTTTCTTT	CAGRQGVNSEAFF	TRBJ1-1	TRBV30	.	.
TGTGCCAGCAGCCAGCCAGGGGGGCGGAGCAATGAGCAGTTCTTC	CASSQPGGRSNEQFF	TRBJ2-1	TRBV14	.	.
TGTGCCAGCAGCTTAGGGGGACAGGGCATCTATGGCTACACCTTC	CASSLGGQGIYGYTF	TRBJ1-2	TRBV7-6	TRBD1	.
TGTGCCAGCAGCCGTGGAGCAGTCTCTGAAGCTTTCTTT	CASSRGAVSEAFF	TRBJ1-1	TRBV7-8	.	.
TGCGCCAGCAGCCAAGATTTAGCGGGGTACAATGAGCAGTTCTTC	CASSQDLAGYNEQFF	TRBJ2-1	TRBV4-1	TRBD2	.
TGTGCCAGCAGTTACTCCCGGGACAGGGGATTGAACACTGAAGCTTTCTTT	CASSYSRDRGLNTEAFF	TRBJ1-1	TRBV6-2/TRBV6-3	TRBD1	.
TGTGCCAGCAGCTTAGGAGGTCGACAGGGGAGCACAGATACGCAGTATTTT	CASSLGGRQGSTDTQYF	TRBJ2-3	TRBV11-2	TRBD1	.
TGTGCCACCAGCAGAGACCCCTGGGGAGGGGACACTGAAGCTTTCTTT	CATSRDPWGGDTEAFF	TRBJ1-1	TRBV15	.	.
TGTGCCAGCAGTTTCGATTGGGACAGGGGGCGAGGCACCGGGGAGCTGTTTTTT	CASSFDWDRGRGTGELFF	TRBJ2-2	TRBV28	TRBD1	once
TGCGCCAGCAGCCAAACCGGGGACCCTTCACTAGCGGGGGGACCCACAGATACGCAGTATTTT	CASSQTGDPSLAGGPTDTQYF	TRBJ2-3	TRBV4-1	TRBD2	once
TGTGCCAGTAGTCCCCGGACAGGCGATACGCAGTATTTT	CASSPRTGDTQYF	TRBJ2-3	TRBV19	TRBD1	.
TGTGCCAGTAGTATAGACGCGGGGGAGGGGGTCTACGAGCAGTACTTC	CASSIDAGEGVYEQYF	TRBJ2-7	TRBV19	.	.